These 4 T cell receptor beta chains share one sample of origin, sequenced in a study of cytomegalovirus exposure and HLA in healthy donors. Researchers ran the PCR with 60 Vbeta and 13 Jbeta primers. Sequenced by immunoSEQ multiplex PCR; TCRdb stores in-frame clones only, minus some. The data show tens of thousands of clones, around 80% seen once. Sequenced: PBMCs. These receptors were obtained from a young man in good health and CMV-seronegative.

This sequence joins TRBV7-2 and TRBJ1-6; TRBD1 might be the D (5 bases). CDR1 and CDR2 (germline): SGHTA, FQGNSA. This CDR3 has 14 residues. Trimming took off 4 bases at V and 6 bases at J, with 10 bases between the two ends. The CDR3, as DNA: TGTGCCAGCAGCTCCCGACAGTCTAATTCACCCCTCCACTTT. Protein product: CASSSRQSNSPLHF.

This sequence joins TRBV7-9 and TRBJ1-5; 10 positions agree with TRBD1. CDR1 and CDR2 from the germline V gene are SEHNR and FQNEAQ (reference sequence). The CDR3 sequence is 14 residues long. V was clipped by 5 bases and J by 7 bases; unmatched bases: 5. CDR3 in amino acids: CASSTTGGTQPQHF. The CDR3 DNA reads TGTGCCAGCAGCACGACAGGGGGCACGCAGCCCCAGCATTTT.

This clone was counted only a few times. This rearrangement joins TRBV7-9 to TRBJ1-2; 8 bases map to TRBD1. There are 15 residues in the CDR3. The ends lost 5 bases at V and 0 bases at J; junction bases unmatched: 5. CDR1 is SEHNR, CDR2 FQNEAQ, per germline (reference sequence). CDR3 protein: CASSRWDRSNYGYTF. CDR3 nucleotides: TGTGCCAGCAGCCGATGGGACAGGTCTAACTATGGCTACACCTTC.

The J gene is TRBJ2-5, the V gene TRBV11-3, with D possibly TRBD2 on 6 matching bases. CDR1 is SGHNT and CDR2 is YENEEA in the germline V gene. CDR3 length equals 15 residues. V was cut by 0 bases and J by 3 bases, with 11 bases left in between. In DNA form, the CDR3 reads TGTGCCAGCAGCTTAGAATCTGGCGGGAAAGAGACCCAGTACTTC. Translated: CASSLESGGKETQYF.